The subject of this entry is one TCR beta chain. TCRdb's copy holds only in-frame clones and misses some; the assay was immunoSEQ multiplex PCR. The data contain under 90,000 clones, more than 90% of them singletons. This entry belongs to a study of T cell changes during pregnancy in multiple sclerosis. V dropped 6 bases and J dropped 3 bases, with 12 bases sitting between them. This CDR3 is built from 13 residues. Germline loops: CDR1 LGHNA, CDR2 YNFKEQ. The sequence was obtained from a female donor in good health, enrolled as a control in a pregnancy study. The sample here was peripheral blood, taken after pregnancy. V usage is TRBV4-2 and J usage is TRBJ2-7, with D perhaps TRBD1 (6 bases). The CDR3 here is CASSGTPRYEQYF. Here the CDR3 DNA reads TGTGCCAGCAGTGGGACACCCCGCTACGAGCAGTACTTC.